These 21 T cell receptor beta chains share one sample of origin, sequenced in a study of vaccination and CD4 T cells after COVID-19. The treatment was: approximately nine-day PBMC culture with coronavirus spike peptide pools or control peptides (ViraFEST assay). Cultured CD4+ T cell DNA underwent sequencing with the Oncomine TCR Beta short-read assay. MiXCR, run by TCRdb on the PCR reads, gives a single entry per CDR3 protein. The repertoire consists of roughly 26,000 distinct CDR3 sequences, with 40% occurring once and the leading ten covering about a tenth. What these receptors recognize is not known. The sequencing sample was made of CD4+ T cells from blood, cultured in vitro. The receptors derive from a human donor who had recovered from COVID-19.

About this clonotype: This may be a read error: a much more frequent sequence differs by one nucleotide. The rearrangement joins TRBV20-1 to TRBJ2-2; D tentatively fits TRBD1 or TRBD2 (6 bases each). This CDR3 is built from 15 residues. The V and J ends lost 1 base and 4 bases respectively, with 13 bases between them. CDR1 is DFQATT and CDR2 is SNEGSKA in the germline V gene (reference sequence). The CDR3: CSARAGPGATGELFF. In nucleotides, the CDR3 is TGCAGTGCTAGAGCCGGACCGGGGGCCACCGGGGAGCTGTTTTTT.

The chain links TRBV11-2 to TRBJ1-3, with unresolved D. The CDR3 is 11 amino acids. V dropped 1 base and J dropped 8 bases, with 3 bases sitting between them. Germline CDR1 reads SGHAT; CDR2 reads FQNNGV. CDR3 DNA sequence: TGTGCCAGCAGCTTAGTATACACCATATATTTT. This gives the protein CASSLVYTIYF.

A few counts support this clonotype. CDR3 in amino acids: CASSYSGQGVDTQYF. The CDR3 region has the DNA TGTGCCAGCAGTTACTCGGGACAGGGGGTAGATACGCAGTATTTT. V is TRBV6-5 and J is TRBJ2-3; TRBD1 matches at 11 bases. Germline values: CDR1 MNHEY, CDR2 SVGAGI. The CDR3 is 15 amino acids. The ends lost 0 bases at V and 5 bases at J; junction bases unmatched: 1.

This clonotype turned up a few times. J is TRBJ2-7 and V is TRBV27, with D uncertain. Trimming removed 1 base at V and 1 base at J, with 8 bases between. CDR3 length equals 14 residues. Germline V gene data show CDR1 as MNHEY and CDR2 as SMNVEV (reference sequence). The CDR3 nucleotides are TGTGCCAGCAGTTTATTTGCTGGATCCTACGAGCAGTACTTC. Amino acids: CASSLFAGSYEQYF.

This clonotype was counted between two and nine times. V and J are TRBV24-1 and TRBJ2-3; no definite D call. The CDR3 spans 13 residues. V was cut by 5 bases and J by 0 bases, with 5 bases left in between. Germline CDR1 reads KGHDR; CDR2 reads SFDVKD. The CDR3 sequence is CATSAPSTDTQYF. The CDR3 coding sequence is TGTGCCACCAGTGCTCCTAGCACAGATACGCAGTATTTT.

V and J are TRBV7-7 and TRBJ2-3; D is possibly TRBD2 (6 bases). Trimming shortened V by 1 base and J by 5 bases, and 7 bases separated the two germline ends. Germline V gene lookup returns CDR1 SSHAT and CDR2 FNYEAQ (reference sequence). This CDR3 spans 13 amino acids. The CDR3 loop reads CASSLGRGDTQYF. In DNA form, the CDR3 reads TGTGCCAGCAGCTTAGGGAGGGGAGATACGCAGTATTTT.

The chain recombines TRBV7-8 with TRBJ2-3; 7 positions agree with TRBD1. The CDR3 extends over 17 amino acids. Germline lookup yields CDR1 SGHVS and CDR2 FQNEAQ. V was pared by 7 bases and J by 2 bases, with 15 bases of the junction left unmatched. CDR3 DNA sequence: TGTGCCAGCACCCGCTACCGGGACAGAATACACACAGATACGCAGTATTTT. This encodes CASTRYRDRIHTDTQYF.

A few counts support this clonotype. The chain combines TRBV11-2 with TRBJ1-1; D unclear. CDR3 size: 13 residues. V shed 5 bases and J shed 11 bases, with 18 bases lying between them. Germline loops: CDR1 SGHAT, CDR2 FQNNGV. This CDR3 reads CASSVRESLRAFF. CDR3 DNA: TGTGCCAGCAGCGTACGGGAGTCCCTTAGGGCTTTCTTT. Complete variable domain (other parts from reference TRBV11-2 and TRBJ1-1): EAGVAQSPRYKIIEKRQSVAFWCNPISGHATLYWYQQILGQGPKLLIQFQNNGVVDDSQLPKDRFSAERLKGVDSTLKIQPAKLEDSAVYLCASSVRESLRAFFGQGTRLTVV.

The gene calls are TRBV7-2 and TRBJ2-7; D uncertain. V was trimmed by 3 bases and J by 6 bases, leaving 15 bases between them. The CDR3 is made up of 14 amino acids. CDR1 is SGHTA, CDR2 FQGNSA, per germline. CDR3 protein: CASSFSQYVSEQYF. CDR3 nucleotides: TGTGCCAGCAGCTTCTCACAGTACGTCTCCGAGCAGTACTTC.

This clonotype showed up just once. V and J are TRBV20-1 and TRBJ2-1; TRBD2 matches 14 bases. The CDR3 sequence is 14 residues long. With 6 bases clipped from V and 5 bases from J, the junction kept 3 bases outside the gene matches. The V gene's germline CDR1 is DFQATT and CDR2 SNEGSKA (reference sequence). The CDR3, as DNA: TGCAGTGCAACGGGACTAGCGGGGGACAATGAGCAGTTCTTC. Encoded protein: CSATGLAGDNEQFF.

V and J are TRBV28 and TRBJ2-5; the match to TRBD1 covers 10 bases. The V gene's germline CDR1 is MDHEN and CDR2 SYDVKM. V dropped 6 bases and J dropped 6; count of bases not matched to a gene: 10. This CDR3 comprises 15 residues. The DNA for the CDR3 is TGTGCCAGCAGCTCCTCCGGGACAGGGGAACAGACCCAGTACTTC. As protein: CASSSSGTGEQTQYF.

The chain has TRBV28 and TRBJ2-2, with TRBD2 matching 9 bases. V was pared by 8 bases and J by 5 bases, with 9 bases of the junction left unmatched. Germline CDR1 MDHEN, CDR2 SYDVKM. The CDR3 totals 15 residues. Written as DNA, the CDR3 is TGTGCCAGCGGATATAGCGGGAGTGGAACCGGGGAGCTGTTTTTT. Translating gives CASGYSGSGTGELFF.

The chain links TRBV19 to TRBJ2-3; possible D gene TRBD1, 6 bases. Germline assignment: CDR1 LNHDA and CDR2 SQIVND (reference sequence). V shed 3 bases and J shed 4 bases, with 11 bases lying between them. There are 14 residues in the CDR3. The CDR3 DNA sequence: TGTGCCAGTAGTATTGATGGGGGCGCAGATACGCAGTATTTT. It encodes CASSIDGGADTQYF. The entire variable domain, with the rest obtained from reference TRBV19 and TRBJ2-3, is as follows: DGGITQSPKYLFRKEGQNVTLSCEQNLNHDAMYWYRQDPGQGLRLIYYSQIVNDFQKGDIAEGYSVSREKKESFPLTVTSAQKNPTAFYLCASSIDGGADTQYFGPGTRLTVL.

The J gene is TRBJ2-7, the V gene TRBV20-1; 14 bases agree with TRBD2. Trimming cost V 2 bases and J 4 bases; bases outside gene matches: 1. Per the germline V gene, CDR1 is DFQATT and CDR2 is SNEGSKA (reference sequence). The CDR3 has 14 residues. The CDR3, as DNA: TGCAGTGCTAGACGGACTAGCGGGAGGTACGAGCAGTACTTC. It is translated as CSARRTSGRYEQYF.

In its sample, this clonotype was seen a few times. The CDR3 here is CASSLGTMNTEAFF. Here the CDR3 DNA reads TGTGCCAGCAGCTTAGGAACCATGAACACTGAAGCTTTCTTT. The rearrangement links TRBV11-3 to TRBJ1-1; no definite D call. Looked up from germline, CDR1 is SGHNT and CDR2 is YENEEA. The CDR3 extends over 14 amino acids. Trimming pared 1 base from V and 0 bases from J, leaving 6 bases between.

The V gene is TRBV5-1, the J gene TRBJ2-2, with D maybe TRBD2 (7 bases). The CDR3 loop spans 15 amino acids. Trimming removed 4 bases at V and 0 bases at J, with 10 bases between. Germline values: CDR1 SGHRS, CDR2 YFSETQ. The CDR3 DNA sequence: TGCGCCAGCAGCCGGGGGGCAGCGAACACCGGGGAGCTGTTTTTT. Its translation: CASSRGAANTGELFF.

The chain joins TRBV10-3 to TRBJ1-6, with 9 nucleotides matching TRBD1. V trimming: 3 bases; J trimming: 7 bases; junction bases outside the gene matches: 4. Germline V gene sequence: CDR1 ENHRY, CDR2 SYGVKD. CDR3 size: 15 residues. The CDR3 is CAISESTGGNSPLHF. The CDR3 DNA sequence: TGTGCCATCAGTGAATCGACAGGGGGGAATTCACCCCTCCACTTT.

The CDR3 here is CSARDPDGGSGANVLTF. Written as DNA, the CDR3 is TGCAGTGCTAGAGACCCCGACGGGGGATCTGGGGCCAACGTCCTGACTTTC. V and J are TRBV20-1 and TRBJ2-6; weak D call: TRBD2 (6 bases). Germline V CDR1 and CDR2: DFQATT, SNEGSKA (reference sequence). V was shortened by 0 bases and J by 1 base, with 13 bases between the two germline ends. This CDR3 comprises 17 residues.

V usage is TRBV5-1 and J usage is TRBJ1-1, with D possibly matching TRBD1 (6 bases). Germline V CDR1 and CDR2: SGHRS, YFSETQ. V gave up 3 bases and J gave up 2 bases, with 17 bases separating them. The CDR3 extends over 16 amino acids. The CDR3 DNA sequence: TGCGCCAGCAGCTCCACACGGACAGCGCAAAACACTGAAGCTTTCTTT. Its protein product is CASSSTRTAQNTEAFF.

This chain uses TRBV20-1 with TRBJ2-1, with D possibly matching TRBD2 (7 bases). Germline CDR1 DFQATT, CDR2 SNEGSKA (reference sequence). The length of the CDR3 is 15 residues. V shed 3 bases and J shed 0 bases, with 12 bases lying between them. The CDR3 loop is CSASGGPSSYNEQFF. CDR3 nucleotide sequence: TGCAGTGCTAGCGGGGGGCCGAGCTCCTACAATGAGCAGTTCTTC.

Concerning this clonotype itself: Germline is not matched at one junction end, which may reflect a read error. This sequence joins TRBV6-4 and TRBJ1-1; 7 bases map to TRBD1. Looked up from germline, CDR1 is MRHNA and CDR2 is SNTAGT. The CDR3 covers 13 residues. The CDR3 nucleotides are TGTGCCAGCAGTGAACAGGGGAACACTGGAGCTTTCTTT. Its protein is CASSEQGNTGAFF.